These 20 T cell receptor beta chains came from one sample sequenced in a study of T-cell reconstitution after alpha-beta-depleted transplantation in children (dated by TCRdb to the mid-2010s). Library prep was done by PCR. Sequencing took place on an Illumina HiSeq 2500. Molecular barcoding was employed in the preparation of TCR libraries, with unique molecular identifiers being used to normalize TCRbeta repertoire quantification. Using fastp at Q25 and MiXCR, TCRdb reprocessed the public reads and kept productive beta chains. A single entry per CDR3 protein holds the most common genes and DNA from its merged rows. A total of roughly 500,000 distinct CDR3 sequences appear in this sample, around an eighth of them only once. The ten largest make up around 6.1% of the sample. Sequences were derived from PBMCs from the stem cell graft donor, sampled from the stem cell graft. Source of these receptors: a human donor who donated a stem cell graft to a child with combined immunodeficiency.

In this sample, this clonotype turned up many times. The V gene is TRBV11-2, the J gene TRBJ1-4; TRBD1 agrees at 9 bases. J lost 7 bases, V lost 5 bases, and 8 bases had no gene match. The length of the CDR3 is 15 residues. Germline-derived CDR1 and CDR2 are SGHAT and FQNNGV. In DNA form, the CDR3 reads TGTGCCAGCAGCCCCCGGACAGGGGTGGTTGAAAAACTGTTTTTT. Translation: CASSPRTGVVEKLFF.

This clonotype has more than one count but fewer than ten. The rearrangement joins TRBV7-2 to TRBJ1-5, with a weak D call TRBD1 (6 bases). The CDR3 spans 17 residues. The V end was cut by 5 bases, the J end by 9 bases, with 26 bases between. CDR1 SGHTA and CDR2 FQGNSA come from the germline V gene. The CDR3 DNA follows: TGTGCCAGCAGCCAAGGGGTCGGGAGAGGGGGGACTTCGCCCCAGCATTTT. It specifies CASSQGVGRGGTSPQHF. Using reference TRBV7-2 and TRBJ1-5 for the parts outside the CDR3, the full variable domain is GAGVSQSPSNKVTEKGKDVELRCDPISGHTALYWYRQSLGQGLEFLIYFQGNSAPDKSGLPSDRFSAERTGGSVSTLTIQRTQQEDSAVYLCASSQGVGRGGTSPQHFGDGTRLSIL.

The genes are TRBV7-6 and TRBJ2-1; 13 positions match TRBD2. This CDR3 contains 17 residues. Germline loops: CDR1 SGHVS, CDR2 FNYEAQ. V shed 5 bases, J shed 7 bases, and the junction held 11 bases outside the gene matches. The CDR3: CASSGPLGLAGENEQFF. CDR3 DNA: TGTGCCAGCAGCGGGCCCCTAGGACTAGCGGGAGAAAATGAGCAGTTCTTC.

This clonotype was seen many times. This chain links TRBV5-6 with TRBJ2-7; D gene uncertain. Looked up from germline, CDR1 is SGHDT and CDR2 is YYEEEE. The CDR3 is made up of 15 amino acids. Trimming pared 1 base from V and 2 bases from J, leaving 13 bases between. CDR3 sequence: CASSLRGISTYEQYF. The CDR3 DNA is TGTGCCAGCAGCTTGCGTGGTATATCGACCTACGAGCAGTACTTC.

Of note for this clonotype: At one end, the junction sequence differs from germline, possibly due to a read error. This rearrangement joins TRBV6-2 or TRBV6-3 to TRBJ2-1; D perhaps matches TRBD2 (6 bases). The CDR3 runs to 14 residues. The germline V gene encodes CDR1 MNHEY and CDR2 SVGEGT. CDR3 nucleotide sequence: TGTGCCAGCAGTGACTCGACTAGAGGGGATGAGCAGTTCTTC. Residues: CASSDSTRGDEQFF.

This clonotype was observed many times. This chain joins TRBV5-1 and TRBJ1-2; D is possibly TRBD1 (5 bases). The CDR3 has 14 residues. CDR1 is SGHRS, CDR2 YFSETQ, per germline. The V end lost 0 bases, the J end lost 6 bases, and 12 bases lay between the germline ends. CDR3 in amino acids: CASSLGQGGDGYTF. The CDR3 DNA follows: TGCGCCAGCAGCTTGGGGCAGGGAGGCGATGGCTACACCTTC.

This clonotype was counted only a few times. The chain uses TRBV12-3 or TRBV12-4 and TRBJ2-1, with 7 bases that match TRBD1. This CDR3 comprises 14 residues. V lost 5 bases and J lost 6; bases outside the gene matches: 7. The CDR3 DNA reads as TGTGCCAGCAGTCCCCGATGGACAGGCAATGAGCAGTTCTTC. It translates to CASSPRWTGNEQFF.

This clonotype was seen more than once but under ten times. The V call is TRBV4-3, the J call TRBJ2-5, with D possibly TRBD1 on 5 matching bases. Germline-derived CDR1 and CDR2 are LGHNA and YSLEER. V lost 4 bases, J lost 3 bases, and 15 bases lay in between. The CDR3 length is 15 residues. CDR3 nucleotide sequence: TGCGCCAGCAGCCGAGAAATTTCCAGGGAAGAGACCCAGTACTTC. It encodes CASSREISREETQYF.

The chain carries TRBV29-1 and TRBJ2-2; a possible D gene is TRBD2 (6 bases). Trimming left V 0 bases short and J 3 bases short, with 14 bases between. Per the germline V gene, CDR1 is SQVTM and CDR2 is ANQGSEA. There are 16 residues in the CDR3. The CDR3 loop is CSVEDLRGWDTGELFF. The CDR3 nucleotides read TGCAGCGTTGAAGATCTTCGGGGGTGGGACACCGGGGAGCTGTTTTTT.

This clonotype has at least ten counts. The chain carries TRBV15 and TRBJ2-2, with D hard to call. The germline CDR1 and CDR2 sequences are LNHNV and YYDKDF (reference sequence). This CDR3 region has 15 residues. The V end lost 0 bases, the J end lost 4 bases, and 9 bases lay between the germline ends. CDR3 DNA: TGTGCCACCAGCAGAGATTCAGACTTCACCGGGGAGCTGTTTTTT. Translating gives CATSRDSDFTGELFF. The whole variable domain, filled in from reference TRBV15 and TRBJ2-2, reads DAMVIQNPRYQVTQFGKPVTLSCSQTLNHNVMYWYQQKSSQAPKLLFHYYDKDFNNEADTPDNFQSRRPNTSFCFLDIRSPGLGDTAMYLCATSRDSDFTGELFFGEGSRLTVL.

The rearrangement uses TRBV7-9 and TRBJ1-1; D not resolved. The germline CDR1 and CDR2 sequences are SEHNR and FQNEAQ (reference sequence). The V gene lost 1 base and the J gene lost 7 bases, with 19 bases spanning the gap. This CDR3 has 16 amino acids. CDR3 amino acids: CASSLDDAIRTYEAFF. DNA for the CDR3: TGTGCCAGCAGCTTAGACGATGCAATTAGGACGTATGAAGCTTTCTTT.

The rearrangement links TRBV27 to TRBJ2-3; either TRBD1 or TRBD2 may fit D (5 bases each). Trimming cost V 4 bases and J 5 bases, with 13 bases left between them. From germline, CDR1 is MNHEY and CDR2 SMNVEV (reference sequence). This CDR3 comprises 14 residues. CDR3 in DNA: TGTGCCAGCAGTTCCGGGACGTTTATAGATACGCAGTATTTT. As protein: CASSSGTFIDTQYF.

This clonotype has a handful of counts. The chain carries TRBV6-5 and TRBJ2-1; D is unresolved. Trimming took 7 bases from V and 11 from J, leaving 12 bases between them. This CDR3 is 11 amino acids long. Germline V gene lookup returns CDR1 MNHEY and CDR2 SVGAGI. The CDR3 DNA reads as TGTGCCAGCACCTATGGGCCCCAGCAGTTCTTC. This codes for CASTYGPQQFF.

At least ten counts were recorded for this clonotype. This CDR3 is CASSPGLNTGELFF. In nucleotides, the CDR3 is TGTGCCAGCAGCCCCGGCTTGAACACCGGGGAGCTGTTTTTT. The chain employs TRBV12-3 or TRBV12-4 and TRBJ2-2; D is uncertain. CDR3 size: 14 residues. Trimming left V 6 bases short and J 1 base short, with 9 bases between.

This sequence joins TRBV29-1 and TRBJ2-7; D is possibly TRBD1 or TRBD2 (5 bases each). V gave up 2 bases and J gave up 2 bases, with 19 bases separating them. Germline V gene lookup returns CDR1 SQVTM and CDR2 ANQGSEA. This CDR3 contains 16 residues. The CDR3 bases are TGCAGCGTTGAAATTGGACGCAGGGTGGGGGCCTACGAGCAGTACTTC. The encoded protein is CSVEIGRRVGAYEQYF.

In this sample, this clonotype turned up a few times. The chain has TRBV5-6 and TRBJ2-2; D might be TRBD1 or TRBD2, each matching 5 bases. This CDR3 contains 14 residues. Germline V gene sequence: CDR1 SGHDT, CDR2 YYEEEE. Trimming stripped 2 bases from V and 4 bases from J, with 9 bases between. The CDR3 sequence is CASSFLGATGELFF. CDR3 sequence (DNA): TGTGCCAGCAGCTTCCTCGGGGCCACCGGGGAGCTGTTTTTT.

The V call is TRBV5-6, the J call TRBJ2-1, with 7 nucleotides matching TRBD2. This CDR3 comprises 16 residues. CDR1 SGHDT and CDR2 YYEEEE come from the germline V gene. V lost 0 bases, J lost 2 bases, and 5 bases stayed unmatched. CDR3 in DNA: TGTGCCAGCAGCTTGGTTGGGGGGGGAACCTACAATGAGCAGTTCTTC. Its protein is CASSLVGGGTYNEQFF.

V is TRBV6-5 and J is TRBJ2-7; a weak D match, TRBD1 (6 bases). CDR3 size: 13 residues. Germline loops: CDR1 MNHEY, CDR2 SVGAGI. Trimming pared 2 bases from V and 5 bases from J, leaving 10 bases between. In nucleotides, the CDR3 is TGTGCCAGCAGTTACCCAGGACAGCACGAGCAGTACTTC. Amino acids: CASSYPGQHEQYF.

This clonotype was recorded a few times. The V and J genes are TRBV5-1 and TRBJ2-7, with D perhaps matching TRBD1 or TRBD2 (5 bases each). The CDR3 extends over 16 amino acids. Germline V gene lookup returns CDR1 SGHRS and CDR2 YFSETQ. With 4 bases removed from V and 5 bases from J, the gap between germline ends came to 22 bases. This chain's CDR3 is CASSAWDPRLGDEQYF. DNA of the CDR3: TGCGCCAGCAGCGCGTGGGACCCGCGATTAGGTGACGAGCAGTACTTC.

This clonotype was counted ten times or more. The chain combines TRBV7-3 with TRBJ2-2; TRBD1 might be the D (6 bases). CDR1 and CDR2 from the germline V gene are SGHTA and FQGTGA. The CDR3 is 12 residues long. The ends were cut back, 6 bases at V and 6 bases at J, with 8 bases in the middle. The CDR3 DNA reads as TGTGCCAGCAGTTCAGGGGCCGGGGAGCTGTTTTTT. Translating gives CASSSGAGELFF.